The present entry profiles one T cell receptor (beta chain) with its context. V lost 0 bases, J lost 6 bases, and 5 bases lay in between. Germline V gene lookup returns CDR1 SGHDT and CDR2 YYEEEE. This CDR3 is 12 amino acids long. This sample's treatment: oral pan-JAK inhibitor, 5-10 mg twice daily. In each case, RNA was isolated and then reverse transcribed into cDNA as the sequencing template. Assay: immunoSEQ multiplex PCR; the TCRdb copy retains only in-frame clones and omits some. The sample lists approximately 180,000 clones; roughly 58% were seen once. The data are from a study of CD8+ T cells in alopecia areata.

The chain recombines TRBV5-6 with TRBJ2-3; D remains unclear. The sequence derives from a human donor with alopecia areata. Sequenced material: CD4+ T cells sorted from blood, taken between weeks 55 and 65, from a patient treated with tofacitinib. CDR3 in amino acids: CASSLVWDTQYF. The CDR3 nucleotides are TGTGCCAGCAGCTTGGTCTGGGATACGCAGTATTTT.